This TCR beta chain was documented in a study of OX40 agonist ivuxolimab in advanced cancers. Findings of the study overall: CD4+ T cells averaged fewer expanded clones than CD8+ T cells. Partial responders receiving 0.1-3.0 mg/kg showed among the lowest clonal expansion.

Clones were sequenced by immunoSEQ multiplex PCR, and TCRdb holds only the in-frame ones, with some missing. The data show roughly 80,000 clones, with 90% seen just once and 0.55% to 0.7% held by the top ten. As for this clone: The antigen remains unidentified.

CDR3 length: 18 residues. V was cut by 3 bases and J by 2 bases, with 21 bases left in between. CDR1 is LNHDA and CDR2 is SQIVND in the germline V gene (reference sequence). The chain joins TRBV19 to TRBJ2-3; D is possibly TRBD2 (6 bases). The starting material was CD4+ or CD8+ T cells sorted from blood, obtained in a trial of the OX40 agonist ivuxolimab. This TCR was sampled from an adult with an advanced solid tumor such as melanoma, head and neck, liver or kidney cancer. The CDR3 loop is CASSIGGRSGVPTDTQYF. In DNA, the CDR3 is TGTGCCAGTAGTATCGGGGGACGCAGCGGAGTGCCCACAGATACGCAGTATTTT.